The rows below give T cell receptor beta chains drawn from one sample of a study of radiotherapy plus CTLA-4 blockade in lung cancer. Using immunoSEQ multiplex PCR, the repertoire was profiled, and TCRdb retains in-frame clones only, with some absent. Seen here are about 98,000 clones, around four fifths observed once, and the top ten hold around 3.7%. The source material was peripheral blood, sampled from a patient treated with radiotherapy plus ipilimumab. The origin of the receptors is a human donor with non-small cell lung cancer who had a partial response to radiotherapy plus ipilimumab. Each CDR3 is given with its conserved first and last residue. D genes are given only for firm matches. A clone size is listed for some rows: how often the clone was seen (once, few, many), or a class if it is expanded.

size	J	D	V	CDR3	DNA
many	TRBJ2-1	.	TRBV28	CASSLQQRPEQFF	TGTGCCAGCAGTTTACAACAGCGGCCTGAGCAGTTCTTC
.	TRBJ1-1	.	TRBV10-2	CASSESTVEHTEAFF	TGCGCCAGCAGTGAGTCGACCGTGGAGCACACTGAAGCTTTCTTT
few	TRBJ2-7	TRBD2	TRBV18	CASSPGVAGGHEQYF	TGTGCCAGCTCACCCGGGGTAGCGGGGGGCCACGAGCAGTACTTC
.	TRBJ2-7	.	TRBV18	CASSPSGTASYEQYF	TGTGCCAGCTCACCGAGTGGGACTGCCTCCTACGAGCAGTACTTC
.	TRBJ2-2	TRBD2	TRBV9	CASSVRGDPMGTGELFF	TGTGCCAGCAGCGTACGGGGGGACCCAATGGGCACCGGGGAGCTGTTTTTT
.	TRBJ2-5	TRBD2	TRBV19	CASSIDLGTSGETQYF	TGTGCCAGTAGTATAGATTTGGGGACTAGCGGAGAGACCCAGTACTTC
.	TRBJ1-4	TRBD1	TRBV5-1	CASSFGDRVEKLFF	TGCGCCAGCAGCTTCGGGGACAGGGTCGAAAAACTGTTTTTT
.	TRBJ2-1	TRBD2	TRBV28	CASSLTSGSMDEQFF	TGTGCCAGCAGTCTTACTAGCGGGAGTATGGATGAGCAGTTCTTC
.	TRBJ2-2	TRBD1	TRBV11-2	CASSPRTGNTGELFF	TGTGCCAGCAGCCCGAGGACAGGGAACACCGGGGAGCTGTTTTTT
few	TRBJ1-1	.	TRBV29-1	CSVLFRVSMNTEAFF	TGCAGCGTTCTGTTCCGAGTGTCCATGAACACTGAAGCTTTCTTT
.	TRBJ2-1	.	TRBV2	CASSFRDFPRSEQFF	TGTGCCAGCAGTTTCCGGGACTTCCCCCGGAGTGAGCAGTTCTTC
.	TRBJ1-5	.	TRBV2	CASREGGGNQPQHF	TGTGCCAGCAGGGAAGGGGGGGGCAATCAGCCCCAGCATTTT
.	TRBJ2-5	.	TRBV18	CASSPRLGSSQETQYF	TGTGCCAGCTCACCTAGACTCGGATCCTCCCAAGAGACCCAGTACTTC
.	TRBJ1-3	.	TRBV9	CASSTTPKEAGNTIYF	TGTGCCAGCAGCACCACCCCTAAGGAGGCTGGAAACACCATATATTTT
.	TRBJ1-1	.	TRBV5-1	CASRTENTNTEAFF	TGCGCCAGCAGGACAGAAAACACGAACACTGAAGCTTTCTTT
.	TRBJ2-7	TRBD1	TRBV4-1	CASSRGQGGRVEQYF	TGCGCCAGCAGCCGCGGACAGGGGGGTAGGGTCGAGCAGTACTTC
.	TRBJ2-1	.	TRBV14	CASSHGVVYNEQFF	TGTGCCAGCAGCCACGGGGTAGTATACAATGAGCAGTTCTTC
.	TRBJ2-7	TRBD1	TRBV7-3	CASSLGTGAGYEQYF	TGTGCCAGCAGCCTTGGGACAGGGGCTGGCTACGAGCAGTACTTC
.	TRBJ2-1	TRBD2	TRBV19	CASSMGGSSYNEQFF	TGTGCCAGTAGTATGGGCGGGAGTTCCTACAATGAGCAGTTCTTC
.	TRBJ1-1	TRBD1	TRBV5-1	CASSRQGGTEAFF	TGCGCCAGCAGTCGGCAGGGGGGCACTGAAGCTTTCTTT
.	TRBJ1-4	.	TRBV30	CAWTRGTNEKLFF	TGTGCCTGGACGAGGGGGACTAATGAAAAACTGTTTTTT
.	TRBJ2-7	TRBD2	TRBV5-5	CASSLASGVYEQYF	TGTGCCAGCAGCTTGGCAAGCGGGGTCTACGAGCAGTACTTC
.	TRBJ2-2	.	TRBV10-1	CASSDGGPNTGELFF	TGCGCCAGCAGTGACGGCGGGCCGAACACCGGGGAGCTGTTTTTT
.	TRBJ2-2	.	TRBV28	CASSFFASPNTGELFF	TGTGCCAGCAGTTTCTTTGCTAGCCCGAACACCGGGGAGCTGTTTTTT
.	TRBJ2-1	TRBD2	TRBV10-1	CASSDASGSRDEQFF	TGCGCCAGCAGTGATGCTAGCGGGAGTCGGGATGAGCAGTTCTTC
.	TRBJ1-2	.	TRBV27	CASSLGQGYGYTF	TGTGCCAGCAGTTTAGGGCAGGGTTATGGCTACACCTTC
.	TRBJ2-2	.	TRBV2	CASSEVSTSGGLFF	TGTGCCAGCAGTGAGGTGTCAACGAGTGGAGGGCTGTTTTTT
.	TRBJ2-1	.	TRBV5-5	CASSLFASGSLDPFF	.
.	TRBJ2-1	TRBD2	TRBV16	CASSPLGRGRTGSYNEQFF	TGTGCCAGCAGCCCCTTGGGCCGCGGGAGGACGGGCTCCTACAATGAGCAGTTCTTC
.	TRBJ2-2	TRBD1	TRBV7-9	CASSLVRGRGGELFF	TGTGCCAGCAGCTTAGTCAGGGGGCGTGGCGGGGAGCTGTTTTTT
.	TRBJ2-2	.	TRBV7-8	CAAPSDNTGELFF	TGTGCTGCCCCAAGCGACAACACCGGGGAGCTGTTTTTT
.	TRBJ2-7	TRBD1	TRBV29-1	CSVEDRGLSYEQYF	TGCAGCGTTGAGGACAGGGGGCTTTCCTACGAGCAGTACTTC
.	TRBJ1-1	TRBD1	TRBV5-1	CASSLAGTGGTEAFF	TGCGCCAGCAGCTTGGCCGGGACAGGGGGGACTGAAGCTTTCTTT
.	TRBJ1-2	.	TRBV7-2	CASSLGGLTGNNGYTF	TGTGCCAGCAGCTTAGGAGGTCTGACAGGAAACAATGGCTACACCTTC
.	TRBJ2-3	TRBD2	TRBV30	CAWSVGAGVSGDTQYF	TGTGCCTGGAGTGTAGGAGCGGGAGTATCCGGAGATACGCAGTATTTT
.	TRBJ1-1	.	TRBV29-1	CSAANPPGVNTEAFF	TGCAGCGCCGCGAACCCCCCCGGGGTGAACACTGAAGCTTTCTTT
.	TRBJ2-7	.	TRBV21-1	CASSSPGGSLYEQYF	TGTGCCAGCAGCAGCCCAGGGGGTTCCCTCTACGAGCAGTACTTC
few	TRBJ2-7	.	TRBV5-4	CASSSDGQSSYEQYF	TGTGCCAGCAGCTCCGACGGACAGAGCTCCTACGAGCAGTACTTC
.	TRBJ2-1	TRBD2	TRBV5-1	CASSPYSGSPYNEQFF	TGCGCCAGCAGCCCTTATAGCGGGAGCCCCTACAATGAGCAGTTCTTC
.	TRBJ2-2	TRBD2	TRBV4-2	CASSPPPSGRAIGELFF	TGTGCCAGCAGCCCCCCCCCTAGCGGGAGGGCCATCGGGGAGCTGTTTTTT